The 32 T cell receptor beta chains presented below share a single source sample, sequenced in a study of blood T cell repertoires in COVID-19. Sequenced by immunoSEQ multiplex PCR; TCRdb stores in-frame clones only, minus some. Among 90,000 to 120,000 clones listed, about 87% were seen once. Sequenced material: peripheral blood. Receptors originate from a middle-aged man with active or convalescent COVID-19.

The chain combines TRBV11-3 with TRBJ1-1; 11 positions agree with TRBD1. Trimming took 4 bases from V and 5 from J; bases not matched to a gene: 6. Germline values: CDR1 SGHNT, CDR2 YENEEA. This CDR3 has 15 amino acids. CDR3 loop: CASSSGTGGLTEAFF. DNA for the CDR3: TGTGCCAGCAGCTCCGGGACAGGGGGATTGACTGAAGCTTTCTTT.

The rearrangement joins TRBV12-3 or TRBV12-4 to TRBJ1-1, with unresolved D. V was pared by 3 bases and J by 6 bases, with 11 bases between. This CDR3 has 13 amino acids. CDR3 protein: CASSLSLSAEAFF. For the CDR3, the DNA is TGTGCCAGCAGTTTGTCCTTAAGCGCTGAAGCTTTCTTT.

The V call is TRBV5-1, the J call TRBJ2-7; 7 bases are a match to TRBD2. With 0 bases clipped from V and 4 bases from J, the junction kept 7 bases outside the gene matches. The V gene's germline CDR1 is SGHRS and CDR2 YFSETQ. This CDR3 has 15 residues. CDR3 bases: TGCGCCAGCAGCTTGGGGGGAGGGCCCGGATACGAGCAGTACTTC. Residues: CASSLGGGPGYEQYF.

The chain has TRBV2 and TRBJ1-4, with D maybe TRBD1 (5 bases). Trimming took 6 bases from V and 4 from J, leaving 12 bases between them. This CDR3 has 14 residues. Germline V gene data show CDR1 as SNHLY and CDR2 as FYNNEI. Here the CDR3 reads CASRSDGGNEKLFF. Here the CDR3 DNA reads TGTGCCAGCAGATCGGACGGGGGTAATGAAAAACTGTTTTTT.

The chain joins TRBV7-9 to TRBJ1-1; possible D gene TRBD1, 5 bases. V lost 0 bases and J lost 5, with 13 bases in between. The germline CDR1 and CDR2 sequences are SEHNR and FQNEAQ (reference sequence). The CDR3 loop spans 15 amino acids. The CDR3 DNA follows: TGTGCCAGCAGCTTAGCTGCGTCGGGGGGGACTGAAGCTTTCTTT. Translated: CASSLAASGGTEAFF.

CDR3 sequence: CASSIRESGNQPQHF. The CDR3 DNA is TGTGCCAGTAGTATAAGGGAGTCGGGGAATCAGCCCCAGCATTTT. The genes are TRBV19 and TRBJ1-5; D remains unclear. Germline V gene sequence: CDR1 LNHDA, CDR2 SQIVND (reference sequence). There are 15 residues in the CDR3. With 2 bases removed from V and 4 bases from J, the gap between germline ends came to 12 bases.

The chain links TRBV4-2 to TRBJ2-3, with TRBD2 matching over 8 bases. CDR3 size: 17 residues. The V and J ends lost 0 bases and 2 bases, in that order; junction bases with no gene match: 7. In germline, CDR1 is LGHNA, CDR2 YNFKEQ. The CDR3 region is CASSQDGTRFTTDTQYF. CDR3 nucleotide sequence: TGTGCCAGCAGCCAAGACGGGACTAGGTTTACCACAGATACGCAGTATTTT.

In this sample, this clone turned up a few times. The chain links TRBV5-1 to TRBJ2-2, with TRBD1 as a possible D gene (6 bases). The CDR3 sequence is 16 residues long. The V and J ends lost 1 base and 0 bases respectively, with 10 bases between them. The germline V gene has CDR1 SGHRS and CDR2 YFSETQ. The chain's CDR3 is CASSLQQGTNTGELFF. The DNA for the CDR3 is TGCGCCAGCAGCTTGCAACAGGGCACGAACACCGGGGAGCTGTTTTTT.

The chain carries TRBV3-1 (or the pseudogene TRBV3-2) and TRBJ1-6; no firm D call. Germline CDR1 LGHDT, CDR2 YNNKEL (reference sequence). This CDR3 has 15 amino acids. Trimming removed 0 bases at V and 9 bases at J, with 12 bases between. As DNA, the CDR3 is TGTGCCAGCAGCCAAGAGTCGGTTAATCGTTCACCCCTCCACTTT. This codes for CASSQESVNRSPLHF.

This chain links TRBV15 with TRBJ2-2, with 7 bases identical to TRBD1. CDR3 size: 14 residues. V lost 3 bases to trimming and J lost 4 bases; unmatched junction nucleotides: 2. The V gene's germline CDR1 is LNHNV and CDR2 YYDKDF (reference sequence). This CDR3 reads CATSRTGTTGELFF. The DNA of the CDR3 is TGTGCCACCAGCAGGACAGGGACCACCGGGGAGCTGTTTTTT.

This clone was detected once. This CDR3 reads CASSINRAAEAFF. The CDR3 DNA sequence: TGTGCCAGTAGTATTAACAGGGCGGCTGAAGCTTTCTTT. The chain carries TRBV19 and TRBJ1-1; tentative D call: TRBD1 (6 bases). The length of the CDR3 is 13 residues. Trimming stripped 3 bases from V and 6 bases from J, with 11 bases between. Germline loops: CDR1 LNHDA, CDR2 SQIVND (reference sequence).

This chain links TRBV12-2 with TRBJ1-2; TRBD1 is taken as the D call from the table, unchecked against the DNA. TRBV12-2 is tagged as a pseudogene. The CDR3 is 15 residues long. The CDR3 loop reads CASRLAGQGCRGYTF. Written as DNA, the CDR3 is TGTGCAAGTCGCTTAGCGGGACAGGGGTGTAGAGGCTACACCTTC.

V is TRBV3-1 (or the pseudogene TRBV3-2) and J is TRBJ2-1, with D possibly TRBD2 on 5 matching bases. The germline V gene has CDR1 LGHDT and CDR2 YNNKEL (reference sequence). The CDR3 runs 13 residues. V shed 1 base and J shed 10 bases, with 11 bases lying between them. The CDR3 protein is CASSQGTGGEQFF. DNA for the CDR3: TGTGCCAGCAGCCAAGGAACTGGCGGGGAGCAGTTCTTC.

The J gene is TRBJ1-1, the V gene TRBV5-8; 10 bases match TRBD1. The CDR3 contains 14 residues. V lost 5 bases, J lost 8 bases, and 9 bases stayed unmatched. The V gene's germline CDR1 is SGHTS and CDR2 YDEGEE. For the CDR3, the DNA is TGTGCCAGCAGGGGGGGACAGGGGATGGGAGAAGCTTTCTTT. Translated, it gives CASRGGQGMGEAFF.

This sequence joins TRBV4-1 and TRBJ2-3; D is possibly TRBD2 (6 bases). From germline, CDR1 is MGHRA and CDR2 YSYEKL. With 2 bases removed from V and 2 bases from J, the gap between germline ends came to 14 bases. CDR3 size: 16 residues. The CDR3, as DNA: TGCGCCAGCAGCCAAATTGCCGGGACTCCCACAGATACGCAGTATTTT. Protein: CASSQIAGTPTDTQYF.

This clone was recorded a few times. This chain joins TRBV5-1 and TRBJ1-5; D ambiguous. The CDR3 runs 15 residues. The V end was cut by 3 bases, the J end by 2 bases, with 12 bases between. The germline CDR1 and CDR2 sequences are SGHRS and YFSETQ. The CDR3 protein is CASSSIAGGNQPQHF. The CDR3 nucleotides read TGCGCCAGCAGCTCGATCGCGGGTGGCAATCAGCCCCAGCATTTT.

The chain employs TRBV12-3 or TRBV12-4 and TRBJ1-1; D is ambiguous. The CDR3 consists of 13 residues. V lost 5 bases and J 4 bases, leaving 11 bases between the germline ends. The CDR3 spells CASSLNTGTEAFF. In nucleotides, the CDR3 is TGTGCCAGCAGTCTCAACACGGGCACTGAAGCTTTCTTT.

V is TRBV5-1 and J is TRBJ2-1; 12 positions agree with TRBD1. The germline CDR1 and CDR2 sequences are SGHRS and YFSETQ. The CDR3 covers 18 residues. J lost 2 bases, V lost 4 bases, and 10 bases had no gene match. This chain's CDR3 is CASSPGTGGAQPYNEQFF. CDR3 DNA sequence: TGCGCCAGCAGCCCCGGGACAGGGGGCGCCCAGCCCTACAATGAGCAGTTCTTC. Looking up the rest from reference TRBV5-1 and TRBJ2-1 gives the full variable domain: KAGVTQTPRYLIKTRGQQVTLSCSPISGHRSVSWYQQTPGQGLQFLFEYFSETQRNKGNFPGRFSGRQFSNSRSEMNVSTLELGDSALYLCASSPGTGGAQPYNEQFFGPGTRLTVL.

The V gene is TRBV10-3, the J gene TRBJ2-7; weak D call: TRBD1 (6 bases). CDR3 length: 13 amino acids. The germline V gene encodes CDR1 ENHRY and CDR2 SYGVKD. Trimming shortened V by 10 bases and J by 4 bases, and 17 bases separated the two germline ends. The CDR3 DNA reads TGTGCCACCATCAAGGGGGTCGGTTACGAGCAGTACTTC. Translating it yields CATIKGVGYEQYF.

The CDR3 protein is CASSLFSGAYEQYF. In DNA, the CDR3 is TGTGCCAGCAGTTTATTCAGCGGTGCCTACGAGCAGTACTTC. V is TRBV28 and J is TRBJ2-7; maybe TRBD2 (5 bases). V lost 1 base and J lost 2, with 9 bases in between. In germline, CDR1 is MDHEN, CDR2 SYDVKM. The CDR3 totals 14 residues.

This clone was seen a single time. This chain connects TRBV29-1 to TRBJ2-5, with TRBD2 matching 12 bases. V dropped 0 bases and J dropped 5; count of bases not matched to a gene: 7. Germline V lookup: CDR1 SQVTM, CDR2 ANQGSEA. The CDR3 sequence is 16 residues long. The CDR3 bases are TGCAGCGTTGAAGATTACCTAGCGGGAGGGCTGGAGACCCAGTACTTC. Protein sequence: CSVEDYLAGGLETQYF.

This CDR3 is CASSLSSGRPYNEQFF. The CDR3 DNA sequence: TGTGCCAGCAGCTTATCTAGCGGGAGGCCCTACAATGAGCAGTTCTTC. This sequence joins TRBV7-6 and TRBJ2-1; 11 bases match TRBD2. CDR3 size: 16 residues. Germline CDR1 and CDR2: SGHVS and FNYEAQ. V dropped 2 bases and J dropped 2; count of bases not matched to a gene: 2.

The V call is TRBV7-9, the J call TRBJ2-1; the D gene is possibly TRBD2 (5 bases). The V end lost 5 bases, the J end lost 1 base, and 21 bases lay between the germline ends. This CDR3 comprises 18 residues. The V gene's germline CDR1 is SEHNR and CDR2 FQNEAQ (reference sequence). CDR3: CASSPLRGGKGSYNEQFF. DNA of the CDR3: TGTGCCAGCAGCCCGTTACGGGGTGGAAAAGGGTCCTACAATGAGCAGTTCTTC. Full variable domain (rest looked up from reference TRBV7-9 and TRBJ2-1): DTGVSQNPRHKITKRGQNVTFRCDPISEHNRLYWYRQTLGQGPEFLTYFQNEAQLEKSRLLSDRFSAERPKGSFSTLEIQRTEQGDSAMYLCASSPLRGGKGSYNEQFFGPGTRLTVL.

The rearrangement joins TRBV2 to TRBJ1-4; possibly TRBD1 for D (6 bases). The CDR3 loop spans 15 amino acids. Germline values: CDR1 SNHLY, CDR2 FYNNEI. V lost 4 bases, J lost 4 bases, and 13 bases lay in between. CDR3 amino acids: CASSGQTGLNEKLFF. CDR3 coding DNA: TGTGCCAGCAGTGGGCAGACAGGCCTTAATGAAAAACTGTTTTTT.

This clone appeared a single time. The chain uses TRBV15 and TRBJ2-7; D unresolved. V lost 0 bases to trimming and J lost 0 bases, with 6 bases between them. Germline CDR1 reads LNHNV; CDR2 reads YYDKDF (reference sequence). CDR3 length: 14 residues. This CDR3 reads CATSRERYSYEQYF. The CDR3 bases are TGTGCCACCAGCAGAGAGCGGTACTCCTACGAGCAGTACTTC.

The J gene is TRBJ1-2, the V gene TRBV14; 12 bases line up with TRBD1. CDR1 and CDR2 (germline): SGHDN, FVKESK. The V and J ends lost 4 bases and 2 bases, in that order; junction bases with no gene match: 5. The CDR3 spans 16 residues. CDR3 nucleotide sequence: TGTGCCAGCAGCCCCGGGGGACAGGGGGCGAACTATGGCTACACCTTC. Residues: CASSPGGQGANYGYTF.

The V gene is TRBV4-1, the J gene TRBJ2-1, with TRBD2 matching over 9 bases. Germline V gives CDR1 MGHRA, CDR2 YSYEKL. The CDR3 is 16 amino acids. Trimming at V came to 3 bases and at J to 3 bases, leaving 6 bases not matched to a gene. The CDR3: CASSHVGLASYNEQFF. The CDR3 DNA sequence: TGCGCCAGCAGCCACGTTGGACTAGCGAGCTACAATGAGCAGTTCTTC.

The chain uses TRBV3-1 (or the pseudogene TRBV3-2) and TRBJ2-2, with no clear D. Germline CDR1 and CDR2: LGHDT and YNNKEL (reference sequence). CDR3 length equals 14 residues. V was clipped by 1 base and J by 1 base, with 4 bases between them. CDR3: CASSQGENTGELFF. The CDR3 DNA sequence: TGTGCCAGCAGCCAAGGAGAGAACACCGGGGAGCTGTTTTTT.

The chain is built from TRBV5-1 and TRBJ1-1, with D hard to call. The length of the CDR3 is 12 residues. Trimming removed 4 bases from V and 8 bases from J, with 12 bases in between. Germline V gene sequence: CDR1 SGHRS, CDR2 YFSETQ. DNA of the CDR3: TGCGCCAGCAGCGGTCCGTTTGAGGAAGCTTTCTTT. Its protein is CASSGPFEEAFF.

CDR3 protein: CASSLRGGGSTDTQYF. The CDR3 DNA sequence: TGTGCCAGCAGCTTAAGGGGAGGCGGAAGCACAGATACGCAGTATTTT. This chain links TRBV13 with TRBJ2-3; D may be TRBD2 (6 bases). CDR1 and CDR2 (germline): PRHDT, FYEKMQ (reference sequence). Trimming pared 2 bases from V and 0 bases from J, leaving 12 bases between. This CDR3 contains 16 residues.

V is TRBV30 and J is TRBJ2-5; 9 bases fit TRBD2. The CDR3 runs to 14 residues. Trimming removed 7 bases from V and 4 bases from J; junction bases left unmatched: 10. CDR1 and CDR2 from the germline V gene are GTSNPN and SVGIG (reference sequence). CDR3 amino acids: CASYGISGGETQYF. The CDR3, as DNA: TGTGCCTCCTACGGGATTAGCGGGGGAGAGACCCAGTACTTC.

This chain joins TRBV3-1 (or the pseudogene TRBV3-2) and TRBJ2-3; D uncertain. The CDR3 is 15 amino acids. The germline V gene encodes CDR1 LGHDT and CDR2 YNNKEL (reference sequence). Deletions cut 0 bases from V and 1 base from J, with 8 bases between. CDR3 DNA: TGTGCCAGCAGCCAAGAGTGGGCAGGCACAGATACGCAGTATTTT. It specifies CASSQEWAGTDTQYF.